The 32 T cell receptor beta chains given below trace back to one sample, sequenced in a study of CD8+ T cells in alopecia areata. Extraction and reverse transcription of RNA yielded cDNA as the sequencing template. TCRdb's copy holds only in-frame clones and misses some; the assay was immunoSEQ multiplex PCR. The sample includes around 200,000 clones, about 63% of them seen just once. Here the sequenced sample was CD4+ T cells sorted from blood, taken at week 0. Receptors originate from a human donor with alopecia areata.

This chain uses TRBV7-2 with TRBJ1-5; D unclear. The CDR3 totals 15 residues. Deletions cut 0 bases from V and 5 bases from J, with 11 bases between. Germline CDR1 reads SGHTA; CDR2 reads FQGNSA. The CDR3, as DNA: TGTGCCAGCAGCTTAGCGGTCACAGATGATCAGCCCCAGCATTTT. Translating gives CASSLAVTDDQPQHF.

The chain employs TRBV15 and TRBJ1-5; TRBD1 might be the D (5 bases). V was clipped by 1 base and J by 6 bases, with 13 bases between them. The CDR3 consists of 15 residues. Looked up from germline, CDR1 is LNHNV and CDR2 is YYDKDF (reference sequence). The CDR3 sequence: CATSRGLGQGQPQHF. The DNA for the CDR3 is TGTGCCACCAGCAGAGGGTTGGGTCAGGGTCAGCCCCAGCATTTT.

The chain recombines TRBV5-4 with TRBJ2-3, with TRBD1 matching 8 bases. This CDR3 region has 17 residues. The germline V gene has CDR1 SGHNT and CDR2 YYREEE (reference sequence). V lost 4 bases and J lost 0; bases outside the gene matches: 10. The DNA for the CDR3 is TGTGCCAGCAGCCGGAACGTGGGACAGGTTAGCACAGATACGCAGTATTTT. Its protein is CASSRNVGQVSTDTQYF.

This clone appeared a few times. The chain couples TRBV2 to TRBJ1-1, with 11 bases lining up with TRBD1. Germline CDR1 is SNHLY and CDR2 is FYNNEI. Trimming took 4 bases from V and 0 from J; bases not matched to a gene: 4. This CDR3 spans 16 amino acids. CDR3 bases: TGTGCCAGCAGTGGGGACAGGGGGGTCATGAACACTGAAGCTTTCTTT. As protein: CASSGDRGVMNTEAFF.

This sequence joins TRBV7-6 and TRBJ2-3, with D maybe TRBD1 (6 bases). V lost 0 bases and J 14 bases, leaving 18 bases between the germline ends. The CDR3 runs to 14 residues. CDR1 and CDR2 from the germline V gene are SGHVS and FNYEAQ. CDR3 region: CASSLAPGQGSWYF. The CDR3 DNA sequence: TGTGCCAGCAGCTTAGCACCCGGGCAGGGGAGCTGGTATTTT.

The rearrangement links TRBV9 to TRBJ2-6, with D unclear. CDR1 is SGDLS and CDR2 is YYNGEE in the germline V gene. Trimming removed 4 bases at V and 0 bases at J, with 17 bases between. This CDR3 contains 18 residues. This CDR3 is CASSPDPRSGSGANVLTF. As DNA, the CDR3 is TGTGCCAGCAGCCCCGACCCTCGGTCGGGCTCTGGGGCCAACGTCCTGACTTTC.

V usage is TRBV19 and J usage is TRBJ2-3; TRBD2 might be the D (6 bases). The germline CDR1 and CDR2 sequences are LNHDA and SQIVND (reference sequence). Trimming removed 5 bases from V and 4 bases from J, with 10 bases in between. This CDR3 region has 13 residues. The CDR3 bases are TGTGCCAGTAGTGGCGGGGCGTCAGATACGCAGTATTTT. The encoded protein is CASSGGASDTQYF.

The rearrangement uses TRBV4-2 and TRBJ1-1; D not resolved. The CDR3 runs 13 residues. V lost 0 bases and J 9 bases, leaving 11 bases between the germline ends. Germline V CDR1 and CDR2: LGHNA, YNFKEQ. CDR3 sequence: CASSQDDGRKAFF. CDR3 coding DNA: TGTGCCAGCAGCCAAGATGACGGCAGAAAAGCTTTCTTT.

This clone appeared once. The chain links TRBV15 to TRBJ1-4; D is possibly TRBD1 (5 bases). V was cut by 4 bases and J by 3 bases, with 9 bases left in between. CDR1 LNHNV and CDR2 YYDKDF come from the germline V gene (reference sequence). This CDR3 is built from 14 residues. The CDR3 DNA follows: TGTGCCACCAGCATTAACAGGCCTAATGAAAAACTGTTTTTT. Its protein is CATSINRPNEKLFF.

Points on this clone: A read error may produce the germline difference seen at one junction end. The chain joins TRBV6-1 to TRBJ2-6; D perhaps matches TRBD1 (5 bases). Germline CDR1 reads MNHNS; CDR2 reads SASEGT. CDR3 length equals 13 residues. The CDR3, as DNA: TGTGCCAGCAGTGTCTCTGGGGCCAACGTCCTGACCTTC. Translating gives CASSVSGANVLTF.

This clone was counted between two and nine times. The V gene is TRBV29-1, the J gene TRBJ1-1; maybe TRBD1 (5 bases). CDR1 and CDR2 from the germline V gene are SQVTM and ANQGSEA. Trimming left V 6 bases short and J 1 base short, with 12 bases between. The CDR3 has 13 amino acids. This CDR3 is CSVTQGPNTEAFF. The CDR3 DNA is TGCAGCGTCACCCAGGGACCGAACACTGAAGCTTTCTTT.

J is TRBJ2-3 and V is TRBV11-2, with D perhaps TRBD1 or TRBD2 (5 bases each). The CDR3 totals 15 residues. Trimming removed 1 base at V and 4 bases at J, with 12 bases between. Germline CDR1 reads SGHAT; CDR2 reads FQNNGV. The CDR3 region is CASSLGGKGSDTQYF. The CDR3 nucleotides are TGTGCCAGCAGCTTAGGGGGGAAGGGGTCAGATACGCAGTATTTT.

This rearrangement joins TRBV29-1 to TRBJ1-1, with TRBD1 matching 12 bases. The CDR3 sequence is 16 residues long. CDR1 is SQVTM and CDR2 is ANQGSEA in the germline V gene. Germline trimming cut 5 bases from V and 1 base from J; bases unmatched to any gene: 8. The CDR3 here is CSVLRDRGRGNTEAFF. The CDR3 bases are TGCAGCGTTTTACGGGACAGGGGGCGCGGGAACACTGAAGCTTTCTTT.

This clone turned up a few times. The J gene is TRBJ1-2, the V gene TRBV29-1, with 7 bases identical to TRBD1. V shed 6 bases and J 2 bases; nucleotides not matched to a gene: 9. The CDR3 runs to 14 residues. CDR1 is SQVTM, CDR2 ANQGSEA, per germline. DNA of the CDR3: TGCAGCGTCCAGACGACAGGGCGCAACTATGGCTACACCTTC. Translation gives CSVQTTGRNYGYTF.

There are a few counts of this clone. The chain couples TRBV29-1 to TRBJ1-1, with TRBD1 identical over 8 bases. V shed 6 bases, J shed 1 base, and the junction held 7 bases outside the gene matches. From germline, CDR1 is SQVTM and CDR2 ANQGSEA. The CDR3 contains 14 residues. This chain's CDR3 is CSVAGQAANTEAFF. In DNA form, the CDR3 reads TGCAGCGTCGCGGGACAGGCAGCGAACACTGAAGCTTTCTTT.

In this sample, this clone turned up once. The rearrangement joins TRBV7-2 to TRBJ2-3, with unresolved D. Germline values: CDR1 SGHTA, CDR2 FQGNSA. CDR3 length: 14 amino acids. V shed 4 bases and J shed 1 base, with 9 bases lying between them. Written as DNA, the CDR3 is TGTGCCAGCAGCTCCCGTTTGGGCACAGATACGCAGTATTTT. As protein: CASSSRLGTDTQYF.

There are a few counts of this clone. The J gene is TRBJ1-6, the V gene TRBV6-5; a weak D match, TRBD1 (6 bases). This CDR3 has 15 residues. Germline lookup yields CDR1 MNHEY and CDR2 SVGAGI. V lost 6 bases and J 8 bases, leaving 17 bases between the germline ends. Here the CDR3 reads CASSRGQFLDSPLHF. The CDR3, as DNA: TGTGCCAGCAGCCGTGGACAGTTCTTGGATTCACCCCTCCACTTT.

This clone showed up just a few times. The chain is built from TRBV29-1 and TRBJ1-1, with D possibly TRBD1 on 6 matching bases. This CDR3 spans 14 amino acids. The V gene lost 3 bases and the J gene lost 5 bases, with 16 bases spanning the gap. Germline CDR1 SQVTM, CDR2 ANQGSEA. As DNA, the CDR3 is TGCAGCGTTGATCGGCGGGGGGCGCTTACTGAAGCTTTCTTT. Translation: CSVDRRGALTEAFF. The variable domain in full, with the rest retrieved from reference TRBV29-1 and TRBJ1-1, is SAVISQKPSRDICQRGTSLTIQCQVDSQVTMMFWYRQQPGQSLTLIATANQGSEATYESGFVIDKFPISRPNLTFSTLTVSNMSPEDSSIYLCSVDRRGALTEAFFGQGTRLTVV.

The chain couples TRBV5-6 to TRBJ2-7; D ambiguous. V lost 4 bases to trimming and J lost 4 bases, with 6 bases between them. The CDR3 has 11 residues. CDR1 and CDR2 (germline): SGHDT, YYEEEE. This CDR3 reads CASSAPYEQYF. The DNA for the CDR3 is TGTGCCAGCAGCGCCCCTTACGAGCAGTACTTC.

This chain connects TRBV10-3 to TRBJ2-7; D gene unclear. The ends were cut back, 0 bases at V and 1 base at J, with 10 bases in the middle. Germline values: CDR1 ENHRY, CDR2 SYGVKD. The CDR3 covers 15 residues. The CDR3 sequence is CAISESGGRSYEQYF. The DNA of the CDR3 is TGTGCCATCAGTGAGTCGGGTGGTCGGTCCTACGAGCAGTACTTC.

The chain employs TRBV6-1 and TRBJ2-2, with TRBD2 identical over 10 bases. The V segment lost 6 bases and the J segment 3 bases; nucleotides outside the gene matches: 4. The CDR3 runs 15 residues. Germline CDR1 MNHNS, CDR2 SASEGT. The CDR3 sequence is CASSVAGGDTGELFF. The CDR3 DNA is TGTGCCAGCAGCGTAGCGGGGGGTGACACCGGGGAGCTGTTTTTT.

The chain couples TRBV25-1 to TRBJ1-6, with D possibly TRBD1 on 5 matching bases. Trimming cost V 7 bases and J 7 bases, with 11 bases left between them. The CDR3 runs to 13 residues. CDR1 and CDR2 from the germline V gene are MGHDK and SYGVNS. The CDR3 DNA reads as TGTGCCAGCACATCAGGGCCCAATTCACCCCTCCACTTT. This codes for CASTSGPNSPLHF.

The V and J genes are TRBV7-6 and TRBJ2-7; 10 bases match TRBD1. The CDR3 consists of 15 residues. The germline CDR1 and CDR2 sequences are SGHVS and FNYEAQ. Trimming took 2 bases from V and 2 from J; bases not matched to a gene: 3. The CDR3 protein is CASSLTGTGAYEQYF. The DNA for the CDR3 is TGTGCCAGCAGCTTAACCGGGACAGGGGCCTACGAGCAGTACTTC.

V and J are TRBV29-1 and TRBJ2-1; D is perhaps TRBD1 (5 bases). From germline, CDR1 is SQVTM and CDR2 ANQGSEA. The CDR3 sequence is 12 residues long. Trimming stripped 2 bases from V and 8 bases from J, with 10 bases between. Here the CDR3 DNA reads TGCAGCGTTGAAACCAGGGTCGATGAGCAGTTCTTC. Its translation is CSVETRVDEQFF.

This clone has just a few counts. CDR3 DNA: TGCAGCGTTGCTTTTGGGACAGGGAATCAGCCCCAGCATTTT. Residues: CSVAFGTGNQPQHF. The chain links TRBV29-1 to TRBJ1-5; 9 bases map to TRBD1. This CDR3 has 14 amino acids. Germline lookup yields CDR1 SQVTM and CDR2 ANQGSEA. V dropped 4 bases and J dropped 4; count of bases not matched to a gene: 5. Filled out from reference TRBV29-1 and TRBJ1-5, the complete variable domain reads SAVISQKPSRDICQRGTSLTIQCQVDSQVTMMFWYRQQPGQSLTLIATANQGSEATYESGFVIDKFPISRPNLTFSTLTVSNMSPEDSSIYLCSVAFGTGNQPQHFGDGTRLSIL.

This clone has just a few counts. The chain has TRBV7-2 and TRBJ1-6, with D hard to call. V was trimmed by 2 bases and J by 9 bases, leaving 11 bases between them. Germline loops: CDR1 SGHTA, CDR2 FQGNSA. There are 14 residues in the CDR3. CDR3 protein: CASSLLATLSPLHF. DNA of the CDR3: TGTGCCAGCAGCTTATTGGCAACGCTTTCACCCCTCCACTTT.

Comments on this clone: Other DNA sequences from this sample encode an identical CDR3 as well. CDR3 coding DNA: TGCAGCGTTGAACCGGGAGAGACCCAGTACTTC. Translating it yields CSVEPGETQYF. The chain links TRBV29-1 to TRBJ2-5; D remains ambiguous. CDR3 length: 11 residues. V was pared by 2 bases and J by 4 bases, with 5 bases between. Germline V CDR1 and CDR2: SQVTM, ANQGSEA.

The V call is TRBV7-9, the J call TRBJ2-5; D is unresolved. The CDR3 has 14 amino acids. With 1 base removed from V and 2 bases from J, the gap between germline ends came to 8 bases. Germline CDR1 and CDR2: SEHNR and FQNEAQ (reference sequence). The CDR3 region has the DNA TGTGCCAGCAGCTTAGGTCCTGCACAAGAGACCCAGTACTTC. Its protein product is CASSLGPAQETQYF.

V is TRBV25-1 and J is TRBJ2-7; D remains ambiguous. The ends were cut back, 3 bases at V and 1 base at J, with 7 bases in the middle. The CDR3 sequence is 13 residues long. CDR1 and CDR2 from the germline V gene are MGHDK and SYGVNS. The CDR3 loop reads CASSDVGSYEQYF. Here the CDR3 DNA reads TGTGCCAGCAGTGACGTTGGGTCCTACGAGCAGTACTTC.

As for this clone: The sample has other DNA sequences that encode this CDR3 too. V and J are TRBV7-2 and TRBJ2-7; D not certain. Germline CDR1 reads SGHTA; CDR2 reads FQGNSA. Trimming removed 5 bases from V and 0 bases from J, with 2 bases in between. This CDR3 spans 11 amino acids. CDR3 in DNA: TGTGCCAGCAGCCCCTCCTACGAGCAGTACTTC. Residues: CASSPSYEQYF.

The chain joins TRBV30 to TRBJ2-4, with no clear D. V was shortened by 1 base and J by 4 bases, with 11 bases between the two germline ends. The CDR3 contains 14 residues. Germline CDR1 and CDR2: GTSNPN and SVGIG (reference sequence). CDR3 protein: CAWSGVGSKNIQYF. CDR3 nucleotides: TGTGCCTGGAGTGGGGTGGGCAGTAAAAACATTCAGTACTTC.

This clone was recorded a few times. CDR3 in amino acids: CASSYGWRTGINEQYF. The CDR3 DNA reads TGTGCCAGCAGTTATGGGTGGAGGACAGGGATCAACGAGCAGTACTTC. The chain combines TRBV6-6 with TRBJ2-7, with 8 bases that match TRBD1. In germline, CDR1 is MNHNY, CDR2 SVGAGI (reference sequence). This CDR3 comprises 16 residues. Unmatched junction bases numbered 12, after V lost 3 bases and J lost 5 bases.